The present T cell receptor beta chain was sequenced within a study of blood T cell repertoires in COVID-19 (dated by TCRdb to 2020 to 2022). Regarding the study in general: Samples from collaborators originated in the United States, Italy and Spain and spanned both the acute and convalescent phases of COVID-19. A freely available public database, intended as a resource for researchers studying the immune response to SARS-CoV-2, is where the repertoires were released. Subjects who had been exposed to COVID-19, were actively infected with it, or had recovered from it provided the deeply sampled blood TCRbeta repertoires that made up the dataset. Samples were obtained from the ongoing ImmuneRACE study (first 160 participants) and from 1,254 subjects provided by 6 global collaborators. The sample metadata nearly always contained a de-identified subject ID, COVID-19 status, age in years and sex. The material from the prospective study consisted of cDNA or gDNA derived from T cells, B-cell-depleted T cells, or PBMCs. Where available, HLA class I and class II types were obtained from metadata supplied by the sample provider rather than from assay-based typing. Broad study findings and their caveats: The quantity of clinical and demographic metadata differed by source and by participant and was supplied without curation.

Of note for this clone: Its antigen has not been determined. Within one base of it there is no much larger clone, and no base qualities were kept.

V and J are truncated by 6 bases and 4 bases respectively, leaving an intervening sequence of 3 bases. According to the germline V gene, CDR1 reads SNHLY and CDR2 reads FYNNEI. From the cysteine through the phenylalanine, the CDR3 covers 11 amino acids. Only the CDR3 region is kept as DNA, spanning 33 bases read in frame from base 1. TCRbeta CDR3 regions were amplified from genomic DNA using the immunoSEQ Assay, a bias-controlled multiplex PCR. For the original study's pipeline: The number of nucleated cells in each sample was estimated from the amplification of reference gene primers within the assay. To quantify the absolute abundance of each unique TCRbeta CDR3 rearrangement, sequence reads were collapsed and filtered. Productive Simpson clonality was computed per sample as the square root of Simpson's diversity index over productive rearrangements. TCRdb provides this immuneACCESS table in a form limited to in-frame rearrangements. Some clones are lacking; in checked studies, under half of them reflect an unresolved V gene, and why the rest are absent is not known. That table is the source of V, J and clone size, and D and trimming were worked out from the DNA. The table for this sample lists 160,000 or so clones; about 90% of them were counted only once. Clones ranked in the top ten supply 0.95% to 1.5% of the sample.

Participants in the prospective study were aged roughly 18 to 89 years, lived in 20 to 25 United States geographic areas, and enrolled through a virtual design. In the prospective study, participants were assigned to cohorts based on the clinical history participants reported in a screening survey and a study questionnaire. Mobile phlebotomists in the prospective study collected whole blood, serum and a nasopharyngeal or oropharyngeal swab from every participant. Over a 2-month period, participants in the prospective study had the option of providing additional blood draws and questionnaires. Blood samples from the prospective study were shipped frozen or at room temperature prior to DNA extraction.

The TCR sequence derives from a human donor with acute COVID-19. The donor label of this sample is uncertain. Recombination joined TRBV2 with TRBJ1-4; too little of a D gene remains to name it. The sequencing input was PBMCs or T cells enriched from blood (not recorded which). The CDR3 sequence is CASSNNEKLFF. The DNA sequence is TGTGCCAGCAGCAATAATGAAAAACTGTTTTTT.